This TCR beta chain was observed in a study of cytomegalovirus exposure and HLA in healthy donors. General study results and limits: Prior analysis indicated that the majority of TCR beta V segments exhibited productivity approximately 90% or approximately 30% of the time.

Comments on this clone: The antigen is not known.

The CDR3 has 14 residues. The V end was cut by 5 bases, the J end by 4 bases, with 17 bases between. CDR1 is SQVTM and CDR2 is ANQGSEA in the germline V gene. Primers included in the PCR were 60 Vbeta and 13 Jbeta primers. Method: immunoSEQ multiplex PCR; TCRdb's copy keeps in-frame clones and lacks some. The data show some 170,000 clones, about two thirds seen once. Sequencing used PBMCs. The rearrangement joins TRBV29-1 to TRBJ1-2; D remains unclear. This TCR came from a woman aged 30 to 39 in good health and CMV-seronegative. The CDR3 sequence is CSVFNQDAGYGYTF. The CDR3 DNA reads TGCAGCGTTTTCAATCAGGACGCGGGCTATGGCTACACCTTC.